This TCR beta chain was recovered during a study of T cells in Graves' hyperthyroidism and ophthalmopathy. In this sample, this clonotype turned up many times. Its target is unknown. General study findings and limits: Ophthalmopathy cases were set apart from stable hyperthyroidism by a 13 V-J model. The blood repertoire included most of the expanded thyroid clonotypes above 0.001.

The CDR3 is made up of 15 amino acids. V was pared by 4 bases and J by 7 bases, with 12 bases of the junction left unmatched. Germline V gives CDR1 SEHNR, CDR2 FQNEAQ (reference sequence). Researchers took RNA transcripts and amplified the TCR beta CDR3 regions from them. RT-PCR in the first round (using the HTBI primer set) targeted the TCR CDR3. TCRdb redid the calling of the multiplex PCR reads with MiXCR, one entry per CDR3 protein. The sample has some 300,000 distinct CDR3 sequences, roughly an eighth seen once. Stable Graves' hyperthyroidism meant no ophthalmopathy progression within 18 months. Source material: blood. The clonotype was recovered from a middle-aged woman with Graves' hyperthyroidism. J is TRBJ1-1 and V is TRBV7-9; 7 nucleotides align to TRBD1. CDR3 residues: CASSSSRTGGGEAFF. CDR3 nucleotides: TGTGCCAGCAGCTCCTCCCGGACAGGCGGGGGTGAAGCTTTCTTT.